These 26 T cell receptor beta chains were all obtained from the same sample, sequenced in a study of molecular identifiers for immune sequencing clone quantification. From the PCR reads, TCRdb called clonotypes with MiXCR, one entry per CDR3 protein. The data hold under 600,000 distinct CDR3 sequences, with roughly 23% observed a single time. The material sequenced was naive CD8+ T cells from blood, with Jurkat cell RNA spiked in. The subset is: FACS-sorted CD8+CD4-CCR7+CD45RA+ naive T cells. The receptors originated from a human donor in good health. Some libraries in this study had Jurkat cell RNA spiked in.

This clonotype appeared a few times. V and J are TRBV19 and TRBJ2-3; TRBD2 matches at 8 bases. The ends lost 5 bases at V and 4 bases at J; junction bases unmatched: 5. Germline V lookup: CDR1 LNHDA, CDR2 SQIVND (reference sequence). This CDR3 contains 14 residues. The CDR3 DNA is TGTGCCAGTAGTGGGCGGGAGGACGCAGATACGCAGTATTTT. Residues: CASSGREDADTQYF.

The V and J genes are TRBV29-1 and TRBJ2-1, with D perhaps matching TRBD2 (6 bases). The CDR3 totals 12 residues. The germline V gene has CDR1 SQVTM and CDR2 ANQGSEA. V gave up 4 bases and J gave up 8 bases, with 12 bases separating them. The CDR3 DNA is TGCAGCGTTGGTAGCGGCGAGGATGAGCAGTTCTTC. Amino acids: CSVGSGEDEQFF.

The V call is TRBV11-2, the J call TRBJ2-1; D is uncertain. This CDR3 spans 15 amino acids. Germline-derived CDR1 and CDR2 are SGHAT and FQNNGV. V gave up 2 bases and J gave up 7 bases, with 15 bases separating them. CDR3 in DNA: TGTGCCAGCAGCTTACCCGGGCTAGTCGGGAATGAGCAGTTCTTC. Translation: CASSLPGLVGNEQFF.

As for this clonotype: The junction shows a germline mismatch at one end, possibly a read error. The chain has TRBV6-5 and TRBJ2-7, with D perhaps matching TRBD1 or TRBD2 (5 bases each). CDR1 is MNHEY, CDR2 SVGAGI, per germline. This CDR3 is 13 amino acids long. This CDR3 is CASSSGSGDEQNF. In DNA form, the CDR3 reads TGTGCCAGCAGCTCAGGGTCCGGGGACGAGCAGAACTTC.

This clonotype was detected only a few times. The chain joins TRBV5-5 to TRBJ2-2; TRBD2 agrees at 10 bases. The germline V gene encodes CDR1 SGHKS and CDR2 YYEKEE (reference sequence). With 4 bases clipped from V and 2 bases from J, the junction kept 11 bases outside the gene matches. The CDR3 has 18 amino acids. This chain's CDR3 is CASSPFISGRLNTGELFF. CDR3 coding DNA: TGTGCCAGCAGCCCCTTCATTAGCGGGAGGTTAAACACCGGGGAGCTGTTTTTT.

The sample holds many counts of this clonotype. The chain uses TRBV4-1 and TRBJ1-5; D gene unclear. Germline V gives CDR1 MGHRA, CDR2 YSYEKL. The CDR3 contains 14 residues. V lost 3 bases, J lost 6 bases, and 12 bases lay in between. As DNA, the CDR3 is TGCGCCAGCAGCCAGTCCCCTAGGAGTCAGCCCCAGCATTTT. The encoded protein is CASSQSPRSQPQHF.

The gene calls are TRBV28 and TRBJ2-2; 8 bases align to TRBD2. Trimming removed 5 bases from V and 6 bases from J; junction bases left unmatched: 8. This CDR3 comprises 15 residues. Germline V gene lookup returns CDR1 MDHEN and CDR2 SYDVKM. The CDR3 loop reads CASSPLAEGSGELFF. The CDR3 nucleotides are TGTGCCAGCAGTCCACTAGCGGAGGGGTCCGGGGAGCTGTTTTTT.

This clonotype was picked up a small number of times. V gene TRBV20-1 combines with J gene TRBJ1-6, with 7 bases matching TRBD1. The germline V gene has CDR1 DFQATT and CDR2 SNEGSKA (reference sequence). With 7 bases clipped from V and 0 bases from J, the junction kept 6 bases outside the gene matches. The CDR3 runs to 15 residues. The CDR3 protein is CSGRDRSSYNSPLHF. CDR3 bases: TGCAGTGGCAGGGACAGAAGCTCCTATAATTCACCCCTCCACTTT.

A word on this clonotype: A much larger clonotype is one base distant, so this may be a read error. V and J are TRBV14 and TRBJ2-7; 7 nucleotides match TRBD1. Germline lookup yields CDR1 SGHDN and CDR2 FVKESK. This CDR3 spans 14 amino acids. The CDR3 DNA reads TGTACCAGCAGCCAAGGGACAGACTCCTACGAGCAGTACTTC. It specifies CTSSQGTDSYEQYF.

In DNA form, the CDR3 reads TGTGCCAGCAGCCAACCGGCAGGTCGGACAGGGAATGAGCAGTTCTTC. Protein: CASSQPAGRTGNEQFF. The chain joins TRBV6-2 or TRBV6-3 to TRBJ2-1, with 8 positions matching TRBD1. CDR1 is MNHEY and CDR2 is SVGEGT in the germline V gene. After removal of 6 bases from V and 7 bases from J, the junction contained 14 bases not matched to a gene. CDR3 length: 16 amino acids.

A note on this clonotype: One end of the junction varies from germline; a read error may be responsible. The rearrangement joins TRBV20-1 to TRBJ2-2; 7 nucleotides match TRBD2. The CDR3 is made up of 13 amino acids. Germline CDR1 is DFQATT and CDR2 is SNEGSKA (reference sequence). The CDR3 DNA reads TGCAGTGCCCGGACTAGTTACACCGGGGAGCTGTGTTTT. The encoded protein is CSARTSYTGELCF.

This clonotype was seen at least ten times. This chain links TRBV5-4 with TRBJ1-3, with D unclear. V lost 0 bases to trimming and J lost 0 bases, with 10 bases between them. Germline CDR1 and CDR2: SGHNT and YYREEE (reference sequence). There are 16 residues in the CDR3. CDR3 nucleotide sequence: TGTGCCAGCAGCTTGGGGGTACCTCTCTCTGGAAACACCATATATTTT. Translated: CASSLGVPLSGNTIYF. Supplemented by reference TRBV5-4 and TRBJ1-3, the full variable domain reads ETGVTQSPTHLIKTRGQQVTLRCSSQSGHNTVSWYQQALGQGPQFIFQYYREEENGRGNFPPRFSGLQFPNYSSELNVNALELDDSALYLCASSLGVPLSGNTIYFGEGSWLTVV.

In this sample, this clonotype turned up many times. The V gene is TRBV2, the J gene TRBJ2-7; 12 bases agree with TRBD2. J was trimmed by 9 bases and V by 10 bases; bases with no gene match: 10. CDR3 length equals 13 residues. CDR1 and CDR2 (germline): SNHLY, FYNNEI. The CDR3 region has the DNA TGTGCCATCCAAGGACTAGCGGGATTAGGGCAGTACTTC. Its translation: CAIQGLAGLGQYF.

In this sample, this clonotype turned up a few times. One junction end does not reproduce the germline sequence, and a read error may be involved. The chain combines TRBV4-3 with TRBJ1-3, with D unclear. The CDR3 length is 13 residues. Germline V CDR1 and CDR2: LGHNA, YSLEER. The CDR3 is CASSQVLGNTTYF. For the CDR3, the DNA is TGCGCCAGCAGCCAAGTTCTCGGAAACACCACATATTTT.

At least ten counts were recorded for this clonotype. V and J are TRBV5-1 and TRBJ2-7; unclear D gene. The CDR3 covers 13 residues. Trimming took 4 bases from V and 0 from J, leaving 8 bases between them. Germline CDR1 SGHRS, CDR2 YFSETQ. The CDR3 region is CASSPYNSYEQYF. The CDR3 DNA is TGCGCCAGCAGCCCCTACAACTCCTACGAGCAGTACTTC.

This clonotype has ten or more counts. The chain combines TRBV19 with TRBJ1-5; no definite D call. CDR3 length: 14 residues. Between the trimmed V and J ends, which lost 6 bases and 3 bases, there was a span of 12 bases. Germline V gives CDR1 LNHDA, CDR2 SQIVND (reference sequence). CDR3 region: CASSPGRVNQPQHF. The CDR3 region has the DNA TGTGCCAGTAGCCCCGGACGGGTCAATCAGCCCCAGCATTTT.

In regard to this clonotype: This could be a read error, since a much larger clone is one nucleotide away. Since the CDR3 does not end with the conserved phenylalanine or tryptophan, this likely comes from a read error. The CDR3 DNA sequence: TGTGCCAGCGGACCGGGCCAGGCCTACGAGCAGTACCTC. It codes for CASGPGQAYEQYL. The chain couples TRBV19 to TRBJ2-7; D unresolved. With 9 bases removed from V and 2 bases from J, the gap between germline ends came to 14 bases. The CDR3 has 13 amino acids. CDR1 and CDR2 (germline): LNHDA, SQIVND (reference sequence).

This clonotype was found a few times. The genes are TRBV25-1 and TRBJ2-7, with 9 bases aligning to TRBD1. The germline V gene encodes CDR1 MGHDK and CDR2 SYGVNS. The V segment lost 2 bases and the J segment 3 bases; nucleotides outside the gene matches: 8. The CDR3 contains 16 residues. The CDR3 DNA is TGTGCCAGCAGTGAAAGCGACAGGGGGGTGGTCTACGAGCAGTACTTC. This gives the protein CASSESDRGVVYEQYF.

Points on this clonotype: A much larger clone differs by one base, so this may be a read error. This chain connects TRBV11-2 to TRBJ2-1; TRBD2 matches at 11 bases. In germline, CDR1 is SGHAT, CDR2 FQNNGV. The V and J ends lost 4 bases and 9 bases, in that order; junction bases with no gene match: 8. The CDR3 runs to 15 residues. Here the CDR3 reads CASSSEVTSGTEQFF. The DNA of the CDR3 is TGTGCCAGCAGCTCAGAAGTGACTAGCGGGACTGAGCAGTTCTTC.

At least ten counts were recorded for this clonotype. CDR3 DNA: TGTGCCAGCAGCTTCGGTGGGGGTTCCTACGAGCAGTACTTC. Encoded protein: CASSFGGGSYEQYF. The chain links TRBV7-2 to TRBJ2-7; D is tentatively TRBD1 or TRBD2 (5 bases each). Trimming shortened V by 3 bases and J by 1 base, and 10 bases separated the two germline ends. The germline gives CDR1 SGHTA, CDR2 FQGNSA. This CDR3 is built from 14 residues.

To note about this clonotype: A much bigger clone sits one base away, suggesting this may be a read error. The genes are TRBV5-6 and TRBJ2-7, with D unresolved. Germline CDR1 reads SGHDT; CDR2 reads YYEEEE. V lost 7 bases, J lost 0 bases, and 11 bases lay in between. The CDR3 length is 13 residues. In nucleotides, the CDR3 is TGTGCCAGCGGCTGGGGTAACTCCTACGAGCAGTACTTC. This encodes CASGWGNSYEQYF.

A note on this clonotype: This may arise from a read error, as a much more abundant clone is one base away. The CDR3 DNA sequence: TGTGCCAGCAGCGCAGCTGAAGTGAACACTGAAGCTTTCTTT. It encodes CASSAAEVNTEAFF. This sequence joins TRBV9 and TRBJ1-1, with unresolved D. The V end was cut by 3 bases, the J end by 0 bases, with 9 bases between. Germline CDR1 and CDR2: SGDLS and YYNGEE. This CDR3 spans 14 amino acids.

The rearrangement links TRBV15 to TRBJ2-7; 7 bases agree with TRBD1. The V and J ends lost 4 bases and 3 bases, in that order; junction bases with no gene match: 9. Germline CDR1 reads LNHNV; CDR2 reads YYDKDF (reference sequence). The length of the CDR3 is 15 residues. CDR3 protein: CATSTGRQGSYEQYF. CDR3 in DNA: TGTGCCACCAGCACAGGTAGACAGGGTAGCTACGAGCAGTACTTC.

A remark on this clonotype: It may be a read error: a sequence one base away is much more abundant. CDR3 bases: TGTGCCAGTAGTATTTCACAGGGGGACTCGGGCGATCAGCCCCAGCATTTT. As protein: CASSISQGDSGDQPQHF. The chain joins TRBV19 to TRBJ1-5; 8 nucleotides align to TRBD1. J was trimmed by 5 bases and V by 3 bases; bases with no gene match: 12. The germline V gene encodes CDR1 LNHDA and CDR2 SQIVND (reference sequence). The CDR3 has 17 residues.

This clonotype was observed once. At one end the junction does not follow the germline gene, possibly because of a read error. This rearrangement joins TRBV9 to TRBJ1-3; D may be TRBD1 (6 bases). The CDR3 spans 16 residues. CDR1 is SGDLS, CDR2 YYNGEE, per germline. The CDR3 sequence is CASSLDQGFSGNTTYF. The CDR3 region has the DNA TGTGCCAGCAGCCTAGATCAGGGGTTCTCTGGAAACACCACATATTTT.

This clonotype has at least ten counts. The CDR3 is CASSLRGFQETQYF. The CDR3 DNA sequence: TGTGCCAGCAGTTTAAGGGGCTTCCAAGAGACCCAGTACTTC. The chain is built from TRBV28 and TRBJ2-5; TRBD1 might be the D (5 bases). Looked up from germline, CDR1 is MDHEN and CDR2 is SYDVKM. This CDR3 region has 14 residues. Trimming took 2 bases from V and 1 from J, leaving 8 bases between them.